The T cell receptor (beta chain) described here comes from a study of long-term antiretroviral therapy in people with HIV (dated by TCRdb to between 2022 and 2023). Study-level background: Collection of the earliest samples took place about a decade ahead of the 2015 WHO recommendation for immediate ART, at a time when ART was typically delayed until CD4 counts fell. Of the 30 to 35 participants with HIV, 10 to 11 were female. The cohort contributed over 150 cryopreserved PBMC samples from about 31 adults with confirmed HIV infection, collected serially over a mean of about 6 years (range 1-12). No cross-contamination during QIAcube processing was seen in test extractions of a monoclonal T-cell line run alongside 33 polyclonal samples. A retrospective serial study tested whether ART initiation and durable HIV suppression were associated with changes in peripheral blood TRB repertoire composition and diversity.

Sequencing of the TRB variable region was done with the immunoSEQ hsTCRB v3.0 assay at survey level resolution. TRB sequencing targeted a depth of about 35,000-50,000 T-cell genomes per sample. An Illumina MiSeq with a v3 150-cycle kit was used to sequence the pooled TRB libraries. The study's own analysis went as follows. Repertoire analysis ran in R within a reproducible Nextflow workflow covering QC, data transformation and analysis. LymphoSeq2, an R package for exploring AIRR-Seq data, was used to implement custom analyses. Several samples that produced fewer than 5000 total TRB sequences were removed, so some 190 HIV repertoires were analyzed. Among the 180 to 200 retained HIV repertoires, about 57 were collected before ART initiation and roughly 130 after ART initiation. Each repertoire was downsampled to 5000 TRB nucleotide sequences, and summary statistics were averaged across 100 downsampling iterations. Only TRB sequences with CDR3 regions of at least seven amino acids were retained for analysis. Two measures captured diversity: a Shannon entropy-derived clonality score and the Gini coefficient. In repertoire networks, the top 5000 CDR3 amino acid sequences were linked whenever an edit distance of one separated two sequences. GLIPH2 predicted antigen specificity groups and MHC restriction for TRB CDR3 amino acid sequences. To flag known CMV, EBV, HIV or tissue antigen associations, CDR3 amino acid sequences were matched against VDJdb and McPAS-TCR. Pre-ART, post-ART and control groups were compared with Wilcoxon signed-rank tests and Holm-Bonferroni correction. In TCRdb, the immuneACCESS table is reduced to in-frame sequences with V and J assigned. These tables do not hold every clone; where another copy was compared, an unresolved V gene accounts for under half, and the others remain unexplained. V, J and clone size derive from that table, while D and trimming were established from the DNA sequence. This sample is represented by about 36,000 clones; about 80% of them were singletons. Around 6.1% of the sample lies in the top ten.

Overall study outcomes, separate from this receptor: Narrower CDR3 length ranges were observed in HIV repertoires than in controls, and an antigen-experienced repertoire with only a slight naive shift after ART was suggested by the network structure. No data were available on ART adherence, viral resistance or therapy changes, limiting inferences about post-ART repertoire changes. The samples were dated from about 2004 to 2017, and the ART regimens that were used may be less effective than current ART regimens. At every time point, the repertoire was dominated by expanded TRB clones first identified before ART initiation, although this dominance fluctuated and, in many PLHIV, declined after ART. Because pre-ART samples had limited cell numbers, profiling was done on unsorted PBMC rather than on sorted CD4+ and CD8+ T cells. Because PBMC availability was limited, only the TCR beta chain was sequenced, with no alpha chain pairing. Starting ART was linked to a significant rise in TRB diversity, yet even after long-term ART the diversity remained significantly lower than in transplant donor controls.

For this clone: It has no known antigen specificity. Base qualities are not at hand, and no much larger clone is one base apart.

Participants were included only if at least one PBMC sample before ART initiation and at least two post-ART samples were available. All participants with HIV were treated in the United States of America. Before DNA extraction, cryopreserved samples of about 0.9-11 million PBMC were thawed and then washed. At the time of the earliest PBMC sample, participants with HIV were aged between about 23 and 54 years. PBMC samples from each participant spanned 1-4 timepoints before ART initiation and 2-8 timepoints after ART initiation, with a median of 7 samples. Serial HIV viral load, CD4+ T-cell count, ART history and demographic data were obtained for every participant. A Qiagen kit on a QIAcube was used to extract genomic DNA from unsorted PBMC, with samples processed in batches of 12. The CDR3 starts with the cysteine, ends with the phenylalanine, and has 15 residues. Only the CDR3 region is kept as DNA, spanning 45 bases read in frame from base 1. Trimming takes 6 bases off V and 6 bases off J; junction bases not matched to a gene: 10. The CDR1 and CDR2 encoded by the germline V gene (reference sequence) are MNHEY and SMNVEV.

Recombination connected TRBV27 to TRBJ2-7; 11 bases in the middle match TRBD2. The clonotype comes from a man in his late teens or twenties with HIV. Material: unsorted PBMCs, obtained 0.6 years after starting antiretroviral therapy. The DNA is as follows: TGTGCCAGCAGCATAACTAGCGGGAGAGGTAGCGAGCAGTACTTC. Its protein reads: CASSITSGRGSEQYF.